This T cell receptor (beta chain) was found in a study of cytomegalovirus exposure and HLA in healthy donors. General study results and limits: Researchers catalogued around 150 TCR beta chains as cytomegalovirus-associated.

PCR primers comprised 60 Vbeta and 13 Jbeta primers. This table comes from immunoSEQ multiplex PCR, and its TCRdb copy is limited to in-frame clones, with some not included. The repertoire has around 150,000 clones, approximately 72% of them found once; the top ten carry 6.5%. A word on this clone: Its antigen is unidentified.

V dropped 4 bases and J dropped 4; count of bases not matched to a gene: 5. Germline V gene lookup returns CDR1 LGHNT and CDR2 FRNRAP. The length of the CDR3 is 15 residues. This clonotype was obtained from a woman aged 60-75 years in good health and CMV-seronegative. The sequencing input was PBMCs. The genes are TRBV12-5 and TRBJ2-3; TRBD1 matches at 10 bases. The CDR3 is CASGSGTGVADTQYF. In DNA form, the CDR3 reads TGTGCTAGTGGTTCCGGGACAGGGGTAGCAGATACGCAGTATTTT.